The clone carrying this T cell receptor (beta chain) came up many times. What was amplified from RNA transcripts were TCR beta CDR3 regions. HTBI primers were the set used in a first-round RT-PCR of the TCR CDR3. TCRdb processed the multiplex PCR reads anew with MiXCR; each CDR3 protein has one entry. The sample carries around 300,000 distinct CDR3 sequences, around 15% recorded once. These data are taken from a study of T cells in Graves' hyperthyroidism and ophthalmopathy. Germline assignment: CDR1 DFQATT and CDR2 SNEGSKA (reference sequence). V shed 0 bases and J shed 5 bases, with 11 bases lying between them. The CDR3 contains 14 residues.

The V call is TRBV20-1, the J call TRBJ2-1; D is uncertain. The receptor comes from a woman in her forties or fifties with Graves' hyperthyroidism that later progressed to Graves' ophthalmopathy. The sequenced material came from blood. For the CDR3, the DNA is TGCAGTGCTAGAGATCCGTCGCGGAACAATGAGCAGTTCTTC. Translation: CSARDPSRNNEQFF.